These 24 T cell receptor beta chains were all obtained from the same sample, sequenced in a study of metastatic and nonmetastatic thyroid tumors. Patients had received no treatment of any kind before thyroid surgery. TCRdb reassembled clones from the PCR reads with MiXCR. The sample shows tens of thousands of clones, roughly a quarter of them seen only once. Source material: tumor tissue. Source of these receptors: a male donor with papillary thyroid cancer or a benign thyroid nodule (not recorded which). Some clones in this sample may be carry-over from other donors' samples.

This clone was observed a handful of times. The CDR3 bases are TGTGCCACCAGCAGACCTCTGGGACAACCTAACGAGCAGTACTTC. Translation gives CATSRPLGQPNEQYF. This chain connects TRBV15 to TRBJ2-7; D possibly corresponds to TRBD1 (6 bases). The germline V gene has CDR1 LNHNV and CDR2 YYDKDF (reference sequence). Between the trimmed V and J ends, which lost 2 bases and 5 bases, there was a span of 16 bases. There are 15 residues in the CDR3.

This clone was seen many times. The chain couples TRBV10-3 to TRBJ2-1, with TRBD2 matching over 8 bases. V gave up 9 bases and J gave up 7 bases; unmatched junction bases: 8. CDR3 size: 13 residues. CDR1 and CDR2 (germline): ENHRY, SYGVKD. CDR3 bases: TGTGCCATTCGAGGACTAGCCGATAATGAGCAGTTCTTC. Translating gives CAIRGLADNEQFF.

This clone was counted ten times or more. The chain joins TRBV5-1 to TRBJ2-1; a weak D match, TRBD2 (7 bases). V was shortened by 4 bases and J by 10 bases, with 12 bases between the two germline ends. The CDR3 loop spans 12 amino acids. The germline V gene encodes CDR1 SGHRS and CDR2 YFSETQ. The CDR3 DNA follows: TGCGCCAGCAGCACGGGGGGCGGAGAGCAGTTCTTC. Amino acid sequence: CASSTGGGEQFF.

Ten or more counts support this clone. The rearrangement links TRBV4-2 to TRBJ2-1, with D uncertain. Trimming took off 4 bases at V and 5 bases at J, with 15 bases between the two ends. The length of the CDR3 is 15 residues. In germline, CDR1 is LGHNA, CDR2 YNFKEQ. The CDR3 protein is CASSPSLGQNNEQFF. The DNA for the CDR3 is TGTGCCAGCAGCCCAAGTCTAGGCCAAAACAATGAGCAGTTCTTC.

This clone was counted between two and nine times. The chain recombines TRBV19 with TRBJ2-1; 13 positions match TRBD2. The CDR3 length is 15 residues. V lost 5 bases, J lost 7 bases, and 5 bases stayed unmatched. Germline assignment: CDR1 LNHDA and CDR2 SQIVND (reference sequence). CDR3: CASSGTSGESNEQFF. The DNA of the CDR3 is TGTGCCAGTAGTGGGACTAGCGGGGAATCAAATGAGCAGTTCTTC.

This clone occurred many times. J is TRBJ1-1 and V is TRBV12-3 or TRBV12-4, with D possibly being TRBD1 (5 bases). Trimming removed 6 bases from V and 2 bases from J, with 16 bases in between. This CDR3 contains 15 residues. CDR3 coding DNA: TGTGCCAGCAGCCAATCGATCGGGACCAACACTGAAGCTTTCTTT. Protein: CASSQSIGTNTEAFF.

This rearrangement joins TRBV11-2 to TRBJ2-7, with D possibly TRBD2 on 6 matching bases. This CDR3 region has 16 residues. CDR1 and CDR2 from the germline V gene are SGHAT and FQNNGV. The V gene lost 3 bases and the J gene lost 3 bases, with 18 bases spanning the gap. CDR3 DNA sequence: TGTGCCAGCAGCTTGGACCTCGGGAGAGGGAACTACGAGCAGTACTTC. Protein: CASSLDLGRGNYEQYF.

There are many counts of this clone. The chain joins TRBV10-1 to TRBJ2-5; D gene ambiguous. Between the trimmed V and J ends, which lost 6 bases and 4 bases, there was a span of 12 bases. This CDR3 contains 13 residues. Germline V gene sequence: CDR1 WNHNN, CDR2 SYGVQD (reference sequence). CDR3 coding DNA: TGCGCCAGCAGCCCCGAACCGGGAGAGACCCAGTACTTC. Protein: CASSPEPGETQYF.

In this sample, this clone turned up many times. J is TRBJ2-6 and V is TRBV28, with D perhaps assigned TRBD1 or TRBD2 (5 bases each). V lost 7 bases to trimming and J lost 2 bases, with 12 bases between them. This CDR3 contains 15 residues. Germline V gene lookup returns CDR1 MDHEN and CDR2 SYDVKM. CDR3 coding DNA: TGTGCCAGCACCTTGGGGACCGCTGGGGCCAACGTCCTGACTTTC. It yields the protein CASTLGTAGANVLTF.

This clone was seen only a few times. A read error may be the cause here, since a much bigger clone is one base away. V and J are TRBV27 and TRBJ2-3, with D hard to call. The end of the DNA fits TRBJ1-5 better, so the J call may be wrong. CDR1 MNHEY and CDR2 SMNVEV come from the germline V gene (reference sequence). The CDR3 has 16 amino acids. The CDR3 loop reads CASSPLSGPSTDTQHF. In DNA form, the CDR3 reads TGTGCCAGCAGTCCTCTTAGCGGGCCTAGCACAGATACGCAGCATTTT.

This clone is classed as medium-sized. The same CDR3 can be traced to other DNA sequences in this sample. V and J are TRBV28 and TRBJ2-7; 10 nucleotides line up with TRBD2. The V segment lost 4 bases and the J segment 2 bases; nucleotides outside the gene matches: 8. This CDR3 is 16 amino acids long. CDR1 is MDHEN, CDR2 SYDVKM, per germline. The DNA for the CDR3 is TGTGCCAGCAGTTCGATACTAGCGGGGATCCCCTACGAGCAGTACTTC. Translation gives CASSSILAGIPYEQYF.

This clone appeared many times. Other DNA sequences from this sample encode an identical CDR3 as well. The chain employs TRBV12-3 or TRBV12-4 and TRBJ2-2, with 8 positions matching TRBD2. Trimming cost V 3 bases and J 7 bases; bases outside gene matches: 7. The CDR3 totals 15 residues. This CDR3 is CASSLNGRADGELFF. The CDR3 bases are TGTGCCAGCAGTTTGAACGGGAGGGCCGACGGGGAGCTGTTTTTT.

The table lists this clone with many counts. The chain combines TRBV3-1 with TRBJ2-3, with 7 bases identical to TRBD2. With 5 bases clipped from V and 2 bases from J, the junction kept 7 bases outside the gene matches. The CDR3 is 15 amino acids. CDR1 LGHDT and CDR2 YNNKEL come from the germline V gene (reference sequence). The CDR3 DNA sequence: TGTGCCAGCAGCTTTGGCGGGAGTTCCACAGATACGCAGTATTTT. This translates into CASSFGGSSTDTQYF.

This clone was counted many times. The chain joins TRBV18 to TRBJ1-1; D unclear. Trimming cost V 2 bases and J 1 base, with 5 bases left between them. The CDR3 length is 13 residues. Germline CDR1 is KGHSH and CDR2 is LQKENI. The CDR3 here is CASSPNGNTEAFF. CDR3 coding DNA: TGTGCCAGCTCACCAAACGGGAACACTGAAGCTTTCTTT. The full variable domain, in which reference TRBV18 and TRBJ1-1 provide the parts outside the CDR3, is NAGVMQNPRHLVRRRGQEARLRCSPMKGHSHVYWYRQLPEEGLKFMVYLQKENIIDESGMPKERFSAEFPKEGPSILRIQQVVRGDSAAYFCASSPNGNTEAFFGQGTRLTVV.

This clone was seen many times. Other DNA sequences in this sample translate to the same CDR3. The chain employs TRBV11-2 and TRBJ1-1; D uncertain. This CDR3 contains 14 residues. Germline-derived CDR1 and CDR2 are SGHAT and FQNNGV. The V end lost 0 bases, the J end lost 5 bases, and 10 bases lay between the germline ends. CDR3 amino acids: CASSLDWANTEAFF. CDR3 nucleotide sequence: TGTGCCAGCAGCTTAGATTGGGCGAATACTGAAGCTTTCTTT.

This clone has only one observation. The V and J genes are TRBV11-2 and TRBJ1-2, with D tentatively TRBD1 (6 bases). V lost 4 bases and J 0 bases, leaving 15 bases between the germline ends. Looked up from germline, CDR1 is SGHAT and CDR2 is FQNNGV. The CDR3 totals 16 residues. This CDR3 is CASSSGRGGANYGYTF. In DNA form, the CDR3 reads TGTGCCAGCAGCTCAGGCCGCGGGGGCGCTAACTATGGCTACACCTTC.

This clone showed up many times. This sequence joins TRBV5-6 and TRBJ2-1; D tentatively fits TRBD1 or TRBD2 (5 bases each). V dropped 7 bases and J dropped 1 base, with 15 bases sitting between them. Germline V gene data show CDR1 as SGHDT and CDR2 as YYEEEE. The CDR3 is 15 residues long. CDR3 protein: CASVKLGRSYNEQFF. The CDR3, as DNA: TGTGCCAGCGTCAAATTGGGACGATCCTACAATGAGCAGTTCTTC.

Ten or more counts support this clone. The J gene is TRBJ1-6, the V gene TRBV14, with TRBD1 as a possible D gene (5 bases). Trimming left V 5 bases short and J 3 bases short, with 11 bases between. Germline values: CDR1 SGHDN, CDR2 FVKESK. The CDR3 has 15 residues. The CDR3 DNA reads as TGTGCCAGCAGCTCCCGGGACCACTATAATTCACCCCTCCACTTT. Translating gives CASSSRDHYNSPLHF. The full variable domain, its missing parts supplied by reference TRBV14 and TRBJ1-6, is EAGVTQFPSHSVIEKGQTVTLRCDPISGHDNLYWYRRVMGKEIKFLLHFVKESKQDESGMPNNRFLAERTGGTYSTLKVQPAELEDSGVYFCASSSRDHYNSPLHFGNGTRLTVT.

For this clone: One end of the junction is discordant with germline, which a read error may explain. V usage is TRBV11-2 and J usage is TRBJ2-2; a weak D match, TRBD2 (5 bases). This CDR3 contains 16 residues. Germline V gives CDR1 SGHAT, CDR2 FQNNGV. CDR3 amino acids: CASSLGRVTNTWELFF. The DNA for the CDR3 is TGTGCAAGCAGCTTAGGGAGAGTCACTAACACCTGGGAGCTGTTTTTT.

Only one count was recorded for this clone. V and J are TRBV5-1 and TRBJ2-7; TRBD1 matches at 7 bases. After removal of 0 bases from V and 2 bases from J, the junction contained 5 bases not matched to a gene. Germline V gives CDR1 SGHRS, CDR2 YFSETQ. CDR3 length: 15 amino acids. Written as DNA, the CDR3 is TGCGCCAGCAGCTTGGCTCAGGGGGTTACCTACGAGCAGTACTTC. Its protein product is CASSLAQGVTYEQYF.

Points on this clone: Different DNA sequences within this sample yield the same CDR3. The chain links TRBV11-1 to TRBJ1-2; the match to TRBD1 covers 8 bases. This CDR3 is built from 16 residues. Germline-derived CDR1 and CDR2 are SGHAT and FQDESV (reference sequence). V was pared by 4 bases and J by 6 bases, with 13 bases of the junction left unmatched. CDR3 amino acids: CASSSSTGGAEDGYTF. CDR3 nucleotide sequence: TGTGCCAGCAGCTCGTCAACAGGGGGAGCAGAGGATGGCTACACCTTC.

Sample share makes this clone medium-sized. The J gene is TRBJ1-3, the V gene TRBV30; D unclear. In germline, CDR1 is GTSNPN, CDR2 SVGIG (reference sequence). V shed 2 bases and J shed 0 bases, with 8 bases lying between them. The CDR3 has 14 amino acids. The CDR3 DNA is TGTGCCTGGAGTCAGACTAGCTCTGGAAACACCATATATTTT. Translating it yields CAWSQTSSGNTIYF.

V usage is TRBV24-1 and J usage is TRBJ2-7; 7 bases match TRBD1. V shed 2 bases, J shed 6 bases, and the junction held 9 bases outside the gene matches. This CDR3 has 15 amino acids. Germline V gene lookup returns CDR1 KGHDR and CDR2 SFDVKD. The CDR3 sequence: CATSDSVTGFFEQYF. CDR3 bases: TGTGCCACCAGTGATTCCGTGACAGGGTTCTTCGAGCAGTACTTC.

This clone was seen many times. The chain carries TRBV15 and TRBJ2-2, with 7 positions matching TRBD1. With 0 bases clipped from V and 1 base from J, the junction kept 2 bases outside the gene matches. The CDR3 extends over 16 amino acids. Germline loops: CDR1 LNHNV, CDR2 YYDKDF (reference sequence). CDR3 amino acids: CATSRERQGNTGELFF. The CDR3 region has the DNA TGTGCCACCAGCAGAGAAAGACAGGGGAACACCGGGGAGCTGTTTTTT.